The clone carrying this TCR beta chain showed up just a few times. Its antigen is not identified. One junction end does not reproduce the germline sequence, and a read error may be involved. The data originate from a study of cytomegalovirus exposure and HLA in healthy donors. Study findings and constraints: Cytomegalovirus-associated TCR beta chains were listed, numbering roughly 150.

Germline V gene data show CDR1 as SGHNT and CDR2 as YYREEE (reference sequence). This CDR3 spans 14 amino acids. PCR amplification relied on 60 Vbeta primers (plus 13 Jbeta primers). Repertoires were generated with immunoSEQ multiplex PCR, while TCRdb's copy carries only in-frame clones and drops some. The sample carries about 160,000 clones, roughly 77% recorded once. The chain joins TRBV5-4 to TRBJ1-2; D uncertain. This clonotype was obtained from a human donor in good health. The sample was PBMCs. CDR3 nucleotide sequence: TGTGCCAGCAGCTTACCTCCGGAGAACTATGGCTACCCCTTC. Translated: CASSLPPENYGYPF.